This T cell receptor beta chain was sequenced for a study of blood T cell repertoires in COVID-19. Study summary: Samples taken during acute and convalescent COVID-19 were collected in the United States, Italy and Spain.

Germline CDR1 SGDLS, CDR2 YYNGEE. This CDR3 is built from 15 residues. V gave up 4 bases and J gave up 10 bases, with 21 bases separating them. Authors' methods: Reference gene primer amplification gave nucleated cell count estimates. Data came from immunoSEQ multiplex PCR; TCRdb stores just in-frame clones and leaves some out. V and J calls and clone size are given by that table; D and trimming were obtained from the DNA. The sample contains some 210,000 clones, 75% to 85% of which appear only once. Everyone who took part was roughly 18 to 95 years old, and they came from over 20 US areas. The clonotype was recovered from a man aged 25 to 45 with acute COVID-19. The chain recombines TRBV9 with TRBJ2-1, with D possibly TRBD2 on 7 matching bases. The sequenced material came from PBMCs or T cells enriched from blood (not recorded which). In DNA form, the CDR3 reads TGTGCCAGCAGCCCCCCCGCGGGGGCGCCCTCAGAGCAGTTCTTC. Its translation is CASSPPAGAPSEQFF.